The entry that follows covers one TCR beta chain sequence. The target antigen is unknown. The CDR3 spans 11 residues. The germline gives CDR1 LNHDA, CDR2 SQIVND (reference sequence). Trimming removed 9 bases at V and 3 bases at J, with 8 bases between. This specimen comes from a study of T cells after posttransplantation cyclophosphamide. Study results and limitations: Later blood repertoires were often dominated by clones from the donor CD8+ memory compartment.

This related bone marrow graft donor gave peripheral blood on the day of marrow donation. The naive gate required viable CD3+CD4+ or CD3+CD8+ cells with CCR7+CD45RA+CD45RO-CD95-CD27+CD28+ phenotype. The table came from immunoSEQ multiplex PCR; TCRdb's copy has only in-frame clones and leaves some out. Of 19,000 or so clones listed, 95% to 99% are singletons. The clonotype was recovered from a man in his forties or fifties in good health, CMV-negative, and a related stem cell transplant donor. The source material was naive CD8+ T cells sorted from PBMCs. This sequence joins TRBV19 and TRBJ1-1; D not certain. CDR3 region: CASRRDTEAFF. CDR3 DNA: TGTGCCAGCCGACGGGACACTGAAGCTTTCTTT. The full variable domain, completed using reference TRBV19 and TRBJ1-1, is DGGITQSPKYLFRKEGQNVTLSCEQNLNHDAMYWYRQDPGQGLRLIYYSQIVNDFQKGDIAEGYSVSREKKESFPLTVTSAQKNPTAFYLCASRRDTEAFFGQGTRLTVV.